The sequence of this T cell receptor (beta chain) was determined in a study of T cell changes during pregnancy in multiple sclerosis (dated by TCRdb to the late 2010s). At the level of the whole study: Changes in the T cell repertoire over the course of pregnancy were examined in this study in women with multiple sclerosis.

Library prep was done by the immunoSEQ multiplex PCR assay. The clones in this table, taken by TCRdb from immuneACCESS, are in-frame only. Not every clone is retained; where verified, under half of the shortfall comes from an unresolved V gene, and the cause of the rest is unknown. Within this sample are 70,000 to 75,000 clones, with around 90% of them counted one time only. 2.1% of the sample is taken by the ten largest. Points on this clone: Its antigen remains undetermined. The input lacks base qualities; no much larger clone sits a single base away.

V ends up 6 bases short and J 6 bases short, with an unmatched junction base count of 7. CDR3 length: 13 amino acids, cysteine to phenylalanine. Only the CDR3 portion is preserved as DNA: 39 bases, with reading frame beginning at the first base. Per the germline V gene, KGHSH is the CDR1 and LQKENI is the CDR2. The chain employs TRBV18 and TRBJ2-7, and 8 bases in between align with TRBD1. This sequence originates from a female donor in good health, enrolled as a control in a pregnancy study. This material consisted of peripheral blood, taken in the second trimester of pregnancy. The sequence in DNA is TGTGCCAGCTCCTCGGACAGGGAAGGCGAGCAGTACTTC. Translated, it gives CASSSDREGEQYF.